Presented here are 27 T cell receptor beta chains from one specimen sequenced in a study of T cell repertoires in aging, cancer and after chemotherapy. A mixed TRB-A/B primer pool amplified rearranged TRB by multiplex touch-down PCR. A single record per CDR3 protein comes from TCRdb applying MiXCR to the multiplex PCR reads. The repertoire holds approximately 2,000 distinct CDR3 sequences, 15% to 20% seen once, with approximately 4.6% in the top ten. The template was genomic DNA from peripheral blood, not RNA. The sequencing input was blood. These receptors came from a human donor with a solid tumor.

Within the sample, this clonotype is medium-sized. The genes are TRBV6-2 or TRBV6-3 and TRBJ2-1; 8 nucleotides align to TRBD2. The CDR3 consists of 15 residues. Germline assignment: CDR1 MNHEY and CDR2 SVGEGT. J gave up 0 bases and V 8 bases, and 6 bases lay outside the gene matches. CDR3 protein: CASSELAGSYNEQFF. The CDR3 nucleotides read TGTGCCAGCTCCGAGCTAGCGGGCTCCTACAATGAGCAGTTCTTC.

This clonotype is labeled medium-sized. V gene TRBV7-2 combines with J gene TRBJ1-2; 10 bases line up with TRBD1. Trimming cost V 1 base and J 3 bases; bases outside gene matches: 2. Germline loops: CDR1 SGHTA, CDR2 FQGNSA. The CDR3 extends over 15 amino acids. The CDR3 coding sequence is TGTGCCAGCAGCTTAGGGGGACAGGGGCACTATGGCTACACCTTC. Translated: CASSLGGQGHYGYTF. Full variable domain (remainder filled in from reference TRBV7-2 and TRBJ1-2): GAGVSQSPSNKVTEKGKDVELRCDPISGHTALYWYRQSLGQGLEFLIYFQGNSAPDKSGLPSDRFSAERTGGSVSTLTIQRTQQEDSAVYLCASSLGGQGHYGYTFGSGTRLTVV.

The J gene is TRBJ2-3, the V gene TRBV5-4; D is ambiguous. The CDR3 has 14 residues. V gave up 4 bases and J gave up 4 bases, with 13 bases separating them. Germline V gives CDR1 SGHNT, CDR2 YYREEE (reference sequence). The CDR3 DNA is TGTGCCAGCAGCGACCTTATCCTGCCAGATACGCAGTATTTT. Its translation is CASSDLILPDTQYF.

V gene TRBV13 combines with J gene TRBJ2-2; 9 nucleotides match TRBD2. The CDR3 is 13 amino acids. Trimming removed 5 bases from V and 7 bases from J; junction bases left unmatched: 2. From germline, CDR1 is PRHDT and CDR2 FYEKMQ (reference sequence). CDR3 protein: CASSRGRGGELFF. DNA for the CDR3: TGTGCCAGCAGCCGCGGGAGGGGCGGGGAGCTGTTTTTT.

On this clonotype itself: A much larger clone differs from this one at a single base, so this may be a read error. The CDR3 loop reads CATSEVGDTDTRYF. CDR3 in DNA: TGTGCCACCAGTGAGGTCGGGGACACAGATACGCGGTATTTT. The chain employs TRBV24-1 and TRBJ2-3; possibly TRBD1 for D (6 bases). The length of the CDR3 is 14 residues. Looked up from germline, CDR1 is KGHDR and CDR2 is SFDVKD.

Turning to this clonotype: A single base separates this from a much larger clone, so it may be a read error. This chain connects TRBV19 to TRBJ2-1; 9 bases align to TRBD1. Germline trimming cut 10 bases from V and 5 bases from J; bases unmatched to any gene: 9. CDR1 LNHDA and CDR2 SQIVND come from the germline V gene (reference sequence). The CDR3 spans 14 residues. The CDR3: CATTWTGEDNEQFF. In nucleotides, the CDR3 is TGTGCCACTACCTGGACAGGGGAGGACAATGAGCAGTTCTTC.

By proportion, this clonotype is medium-sized. The chain couples TRBV11-1 to TRBJ1-3; D remains unclear. Deletions cut 5 bases from V and 0 bases from J, with 17 bases between. Germline V gives CDR1 SGHAT, CDR2 FQDESV (reference sequence). This CDR3 has 17 amino acids. The CDR3, as DNA: TGTGCCAGCAGCCTCCGGGGAGCAAGGAGCTCTGGAAACACCATATATTTT. Protein product: CASSLRGARSSGNTIYF.

This clonotype has just a few counts. V is TRBV6-4 and J is TRBJ2-2, with 8 bases aligning to TRBD2. Germline trimming cut 3 bases from V and 2 bases from J; bases unmatched to any gene: 2. CDR3 length: 15 amino acids. The V gene's germline CDR1 is MRHNA and CDR2 SNTAGT. Here the CDR3 DNA reads TGTGCCAGCAGTGAAGCGGGAGACAACACCGGGGAGCTGTTTTTT. It codes for CASSEAGDNTGELFF.

This clonotype was seen a handful of times. V gene TRBV20-1 combines with J gene TRBJ2-5; TRBD2 aligns across 11 bases. The CDR3 covers 14 residues. V lost 4 bases, J lost 5 bases, and 6 bases stayed unmatched. In germline, CDR1 is DFQATT, CDR2 SNEGSKA (reference sequence). Here the CDR3 DNA reads TGCAGTGCTACTAGCGGGGGGCCGCGGGAGACCCAGTACTTC. This gives the protein CSATSGGPRETQYF.

The gene calls are TRBV11-1 and TRBJ1-2; 7 positions match TRBD1. The CDR3 extends over 16 amino acids. The germline V gene encodes CDR1 SGHAT and CDR2 FQDESV (reference sequence). Trimming at V came to 5 bases and at J to 4 bases, leaving 13 bases not matched to a gene. CDR3 nucleotide sequence: TGTGCCAGCAGCCAACCGGGGACAGAGTTCGGCTATGGCTACACCTTC. Its protein is CASSQPGTEFGYGYTF.

This clonotype qualifies as medium-sized. V usage is TRBV6-5 and J usage is TRBJ2-5; no clear D gene. V lost 6 bases and J lost 5, with 13 bases in between. The CDR3 sequence is 13 residues long. Germline CDR1 MNHEY, CDR2 SVGAGI. Here the CDR3 DNA reads TGTGCCAGCAGCCCGGAAGGGCTCGAGACCCAGTACTTC. This sequence encodes CASSPEGLETQYF.

On this clonotype itself: The junction and the germline gene differ at one end; a read error may be behind it. The chain carries TRBV10-1 and TRBJ2-2; 8 bases are shared with TRBD2. Germline-derived CDR1 and CDR2 are WNHNN and SYGVQD (reference sequence). The CDR3 runs to 16 residues. As DNA, the CDR3 is TGCGCCAGCAGTCCCGGACTAGCTCGCGACACCGGGGATCTGTTTTTT. Translation gives CASSPGLARDTGDLFF.

This clonotype is medium-sized in the sample. The gene calls are TRBV7-9 and TRBJ2-1; tentative D call: TRBD1 (6 bases). This CDR3 has 14 residues. V was clipped by 4 bases and J by 2 bases, with 9 bases between them. From germline, CDR1 is SEHNR and CDR2 FQNEAQ (reference sequence). In DNA, the CDR3 is TGTGCCAGCAGCTCGGACAGAGCCTACAATGAGCAGTTCTTC. Translation: CASSSDRAYNEQFF.

By sample fraction, this clonotype is medium-sized. This chain links TRBV7-2 with TRBJ1-4; the match to TRBD1 covers 10 bases. CDR1 is SGHTA and CDR2 is FQGNSA in the germline V gene. Trimming cost V 4 bases and J 6 bases; bases outside gene matches: 2. CDR3 size: 14 residues. CDR3: CASSWTGGDEKLFF. Written as DNA, the CDR3 is TGTGCCAGCAGCTGGACAGGGGGTGATGAAAAACTGTTTTTT.

J is TRBJ2-5 and V is TRBV7-2; unclear D gene. The V and J ends lost 3 bases and 5 bases respectively, with 16 bases between them. Germline assignment: CDR1 SGHTA and CDR2 FQGNSA. CDR3 length: 15 amino acids. CDR3 DNA: TGTGCCAGCAGCTTTGTCGCAAAGGTTGGGGAGACCCAGTACTTC. Translated, it gives CASSFVAKVGETQYF.

This clonotype is categorized as medium-sized. The V gene is TRBV10-3, the J gene TRBJ2-3; 9 positions match TRBD2. CDR1 is ENHRY and CDR2 is SYGVKD in the germline V gene. V trimming: 2 bases; J trimming: 3 bases; junction bases outside the gene matches: 6. This CDR3 is 16 amino acids long. The CDR3 DNA sequence: TGTGCCATCAGTGAGCATCTAGCGGGGTTGACAGATACGCAGTATTTT. Translation: CAISEHLAGLTDTQYF.

The rearrangement links TRBV4-3 to TRBJ1-2; 7 bases line up with TRBD1. Looked up from germline, CDR1 is LGHNA and CDR2 is YSLEER. J lost 1 base, V lost 6 bases, and 8 bases had no gene match. The CDR3 contains 15 residues. The DNA for the CDR3 is TGCGCCAGCAGGAAACAGGGGAGTGGTAACTATGGCTACACCTTC. Protein product: CASRKQGSGNYGYTF.

This clonotype is deemed medium-sized. V and J are TRBV30 and TRBJ2-5; TRBD2 matches at 8 bases. There are 11 residues in the CDR3. J gave up 9 bases and V 2 bases, and 2 bases lay outside the gene matches. Germline-derived CDR1 and CDR2 are GTSNPN and SVGIG (reference sequence). CDR3 sequence: CAWSTGGAQYF. DNA of the CDR3: TGTGCCTGGAGTACCGGGGGGGCCCAGTACTTC. Full variable domain (remainder filled in from reference TRBV30 and TRBJ2-5): SQTIHQWPATLVQPVGSPLSLECTVEGTSNPNLYWYRQAAGRGLQLLFYSVGIGQISSEVPQNLSASRPQDRQFILSSKKLLLSDSGFYLCAWSTGGAQYFGPGTRLLVL.

By share of the sample, this clonotype is medium-sized. This rearrangement joins TRBV7-9 to TRBJ2-2; TRBD2 might be the D (6 bases). CDR3 size: 17 residues. Germline CDR1 SEHNR, CDR2 FQNEAQ (reference sequence). Trimming removed 4 bases from V and 2 bases from J, with 17 bases in between. The CDR3 loop is CASSSLTGLSNTGELFF. CDR3 in DNA: TGTGCCAGCAGCTCCCTAACTGGACTATCAAACACCGGGGAGCTGTTTTTT.

In this sample, this clonotype turned up a few times. The V gene is TRBV6-6, the J gene TRBJ2-1; TRBD2 matches 7 bases. Germline lookup yields CDR1 MNHNY and CDR2 SVGAGI (reference sequence). The trim removed 7 bases at V and 3 bases at J, leaving 9 bases unmatched. The CDR3 covers 15 residues. The CDR3 DNA sequence: TGTGCCAGCACCGTGGGGAGGGGCGTCTACAATGAGCAGTTCTTC. Protein: CASTVGRGVYNEQFF.

This clonotype has a handful of counts. This chain uses TRBV11-2 with TRBJ2-1, with 9 bases that match TRBD1. V gave up 4 bases and J gave up 2 bases; unmatched junction bases: 6. Looked up from germline, CDR1 is SGHAT and CDR2 is FQNNGV. The CDR3 has 16 residues. This chain's CDR3 is CASSSRDREPYNEQFF. CDR3 sequence (DNA): TGTGCCAGCAGCTCCCGGGACAGGGAGCCCTACAATGAGCAGTTCTTC.

This clonotype was seen a few times. The chain carries TRBV5-1 and TRBJ1-6, with a possible D match to TRBD1 (5 bases). V was shortened by 0 bases and J by 7 bases, with 14 bases between the two germline ends. The CDR3 contains 16 residues. Per germline, CDR1 SGHRS and CDR2 YFSETQ. The CDR3 nucleotides read TGCGCCAGCAGCTTGGCTCGGGACGGGAGAAATTCACCCCTCCACTTT. Protein sequence: CASSLARDGRNSPLHF.

V usage is TRBV5-6 and J usage is TRBJ1-2; TRBD1 aligns across 8 bases. The CDR3 length is 13 residues. V trimming: 5 bases; J trimming: 8 bases; junction bases outside the gene matches: 8. Germline V gene sequence: CDR1 SGHDT, CDR2 YYEEEE. The CDR3 is CASRSTGVGGYTF. CDR3 DNA: TGTGCCAGCAGATCGACAGGGGTGGGGGGCTACACCTTC.

This clonotype counts as medium-sized. The chain recombines TRBV20-1 with TRBJ2-7; D tentatively fits TRBD1 or TRBD2 (5 bases each). CDR1 is DFQATT, CDR2 SNEGSKA, per germline (reference sequence). This CDR3 is 13 amino acids long. The ends were cut back, 3 bases at V and 1 base at J, with 10 bases in the middle. CDR3 sequence: CSARWGGSYEQYF. The CDR3 DNA reads as TGCAGTGCTAGGTGGGGCGGGTCCTACGAGCAGTACTTC.

This chain connects TRBV20-1 to TRBJ1-5; 7 bases line up with TRBD1. CDR3 length: 14 residues. Germline V gene data show CDR1 as DFQATT and CDR2 as SNEGSKA (reference sequence). V lost 6 bases and J lost 6; bases outside the gene matches: 11. Written as DNA, the CDR3 is TGCAGTGCAAGAAGACAGGGTAGGGTTCAGCCCCAGCATTTT. Protein sequence: CSARRQGRVQPQHF.

By share, this clonotype ranks as large. CDR3 in DNA: TGTGCCAGTAGTATCCCAGGGACAGGGGATTACTACGAGCAGTACTTC. Translation gives CASSIPGTGDYYEQYF. The chain joins TRBV19 to TRBJ2-7; 10 bases map to TRBD1. The germline V gene encodes CDR1 LNHDA and CDR2 SQIVND (reference sequence). CDR3 size: 16 residues. With 3 bases clipped from V and 3 bases from J, the junction kept 8 bases outside the gene matches.

This clonotype is medium-sized in the sample. V and J are TRBV7-3 and TRBJ2-3; D not resolved. In germline, CDR1 is SGHTA, CDR2 FQGTGA. Trimming removed 1 base from V and 5 bases from J, with 13 bases in between. The CDR3 consists of 15 residues. CDR3 protein: CASSLMGGRQDTQYF. In DNA form, the CDR3 reads TGTGCCAGCAGCTTAATGGGCGGAAGGCAAGATACGCAGTATTTT.